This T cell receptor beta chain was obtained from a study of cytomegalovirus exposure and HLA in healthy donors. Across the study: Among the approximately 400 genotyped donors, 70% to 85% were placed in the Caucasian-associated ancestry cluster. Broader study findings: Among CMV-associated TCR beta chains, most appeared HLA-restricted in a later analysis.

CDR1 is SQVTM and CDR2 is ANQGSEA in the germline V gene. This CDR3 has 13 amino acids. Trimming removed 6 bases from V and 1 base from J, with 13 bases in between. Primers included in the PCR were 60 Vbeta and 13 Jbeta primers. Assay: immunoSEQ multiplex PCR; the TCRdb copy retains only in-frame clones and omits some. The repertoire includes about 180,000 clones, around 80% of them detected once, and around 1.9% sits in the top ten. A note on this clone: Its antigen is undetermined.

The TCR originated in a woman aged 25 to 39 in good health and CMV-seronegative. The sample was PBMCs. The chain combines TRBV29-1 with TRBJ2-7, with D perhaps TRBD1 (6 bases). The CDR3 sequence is CSVAQGISYEQYF. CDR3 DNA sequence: TGCAGCGTCGCACAGGGTATATCCTACGAGCAGTACTTC.